The clone carrying this T cell receptor (beta chain) showed up just a few times. Its antigen is not identified. Primers used in a second PCR of roughly 6 to 11 cycles were a sample-barcoded 5' primer and a J-beta primer mix. Each cDNA molecule carried a tag from a template-switch adaptor that contained 12 random nucleotides. MiXCR, applied by TCRdb to the 5' RACE reads, yields one record per CDR3 protein. The sample lists about 1,500,000 distinct CDR3 sequences, approximately 28% seen once, with around 7.7% in the top ten. Healthy individuals of Caucasian origin from Russia, aged roughly 6 to 90, served as donors. The data originate from a study of blood T cells in healthy people across ages. Findings and limits, study-wide: Investigators viewed diversity estimates from one million T cells as underestimates, the study reported. Naive and antigen-experienced cells were not separated, limiting conclusive comparison.

The sequence came from a woman aged 25 to 39 in good health. Sequenced sample: blood.

Here the CDR3 reads CASSSTGTGAYNEQFF. For the CDR3, the DNA is TGTGCCAGCAGCTCAACCGGGACAGGTGCCTACAATGAGCAGTTCTTC. The chain couples TRBV7-6 to TRBJ2-1; 8 nucleotides line up with TRBD1. The CDR3 consists of 16 residues. Germline assignment: CDR1 SGHVS and CDR2 FNYEAQ. V lost 4 bases to trimming and J lost 2 bases; unmatched junction nucleotides: 7.